This TCR beta chain was identified during a study of identical twins. General observations from the study: Fewer insertions characterized abundant cord blood beta clonotypes, whereas memory repertoires showed none. Zero-insertion analyses might be partly confounded by invariant T cells like MAIT and iNKT.

The table lists this clonotype with many counts. The antigen is undetermined. TCRdb fed the 5' RACE reads into MiXCR, producing one record per CDR3 protein. The sample contains roughly 240,000 distinct CDR3 sequences, 6% to 8.5% of which appear only once. Healthy Caucasian donors formed the entire cohort. This CDR3 has 13 residues. Trimming shortened V by 5 bases and J by 6 bases, and 11 bases separated the two germline ends. Per germline, CDR1 SEHNR and CDR2 FQNEAQ (reference sequence). These data are also associated with another study on yellow fever vaccine responses in identical twins.

The V call is TRBV7-9, the J call TRBJ2-1, with D tentatively TRBD1 (6 bases). The sequence derives from a woman aged 18-35 years in good health. Sequencing was done on a sample of CD8+ T cells sorted from blood. CDR3 coding DNA: TGTGCCAGCAGCCCTACAGGGTTCAATGAGCAGTTCTTC. Protein sequence: CASSPTGFNEQFF.